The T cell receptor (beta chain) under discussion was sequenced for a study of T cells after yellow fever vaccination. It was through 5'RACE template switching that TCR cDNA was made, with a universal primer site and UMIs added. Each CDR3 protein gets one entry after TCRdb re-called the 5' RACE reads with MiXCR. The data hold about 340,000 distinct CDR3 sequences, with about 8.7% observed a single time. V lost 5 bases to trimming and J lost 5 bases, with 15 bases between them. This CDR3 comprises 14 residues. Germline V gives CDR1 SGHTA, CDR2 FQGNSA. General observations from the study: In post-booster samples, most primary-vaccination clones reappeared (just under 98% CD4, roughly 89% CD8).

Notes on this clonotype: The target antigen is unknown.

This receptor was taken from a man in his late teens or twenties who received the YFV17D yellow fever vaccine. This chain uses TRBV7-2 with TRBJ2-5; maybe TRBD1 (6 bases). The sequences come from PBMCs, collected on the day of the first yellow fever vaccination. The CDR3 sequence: CASSRQQGWETQYF. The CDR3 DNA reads TGTGCCAGCAGCCGACAGCAGGGGTGGGAGACCCAGTACTTC.